Reported below is one T cell receptor beta chain. This entry belongs to a study of blood T cell repertoires in COVID-19. CDR3 length: 10 amino acids. Germline CDR1 SQVTM, CDR2 ANQGSEA. V lost 3 bases to trimming and J lost 8 bases, with 7 bases between them. It was during active infection that Seattle patients were enrolled and then longitudinally followed. This table comes from immunoSEQ multiplex PCR, and its TCRdb copy is limited to in-frame clones, with some not included. The profile covers some 160,000 clones, with around four fifths appearing a single time and less than 3.5% taken by the ten largest.

This chain connects TRBV29-1 to TRBJ1-2; D uncertain. Source material: peripheral blood. The clonotype comes from an elderly woman with COVID-19, enrolled during active disease. CDR3 sequence: CSVETGGYTF. As DNA, the CDR3 is TGCAGCGTTGAGACGGGGGGCTACACCTTC.